The T cell receptor (beta chain) under discussion was sequenced for a study of blood T cells in healthy people across ages. Every donor contributed roughly 10 milliliters of peripheral blood by blood draw. Trimming shortened V by 1 base and J by 8 bases, and 12 bases separated the two germline ends. The CDR3 length is 14 residues. Germline V gene sequence: CDR1 MNHEY, CDR2 SMNVEV (reference sequence). Together with a sample-barcoded 5' primer, a J-beta primer mix was included in a second PCR lasting about 7 to 11 cycles. MiXCR, applied by TCRdb to the 5' RACE reads, yields one record per CDR3 protein. Among 1.5 million to 2 million distinct CDR3 sequences listed, 40% to 55% were seen once. For this clonotype: What it binds is not known.

Broader study findings: Samples with more naive T cells showed higher observed beta diversity. The fall in TCR beta diversity per million T cells was roughly linear with age. There were more naive CD4+ cells and higher diversity in long-lived donors than in aged donors.

V usage is TRBV27 and J usage is TRBJ1-5; D possibly corresponds to TRBD1 (5 bases). The TCR comes from a woman aged 40 to 50 in good health. Source material: blood. This CDR3 is CASSLLRGTKPQHF. In DNA, the CDR3 is TGTGCCAGCAGTTTATTAAGGGGCACGAAGCCCCAGCATTTT.